Each of the 27 T cell receptor beta chains below was sequenced from the same sample in a study of T cells in Graves' hyperthyroidism and ophthalmopathy. Amplified regions were TCR beta CDR3 sequences from RNA transcripts. RT-PCR in the first round (using the HTBI primer set) targeted the TCR CDR3. TCRdb itself ran the multiplex PCR reads through MiXCR, one entry per CDR3 protein. The table has more than 500,000 distinct CDR3 sequences, around 46% seen once. Sequencing was done on a sample of peripheral blood or thyroid tissue (not recorded which). The receptors stem from an adult woman with Graves' disease, either hyperthyroidism or ophthalmopathy (not recorded which).

The sample holds one count of this clonotype. The chain couples TRBV20-1 to TRBJ1-1, with TRBD1 matching 12 bases. V was clipped by 5 bases and J by 8 bases; unmatched bases: 9. Germline CDR1 is DFQATT and CDR2 is SNEGSKA (reference sequence). This CDR3 contains 14 residues. For the CDR3, the DNA is TGCAGTGCTTTAGCGGGACAGGGGGCACTAGAAGCTTTCTTT. Translating gives CSALAGQGALEAFF.

The genes are TRBV7-8 and TRBJ1-5; D gene unclear. The V end was cut by 3 bases, the J end by 11 bases, with 20 bases between. This CDR3 region has 15 residues. Germline V gene sequence: CDR1 SGHVS, CDR2 FQNEAQ. CDR3 in DNA: TGTGCCAGCAGCTTTAGGAGACTAGCGGTAGAGACCCAGCATTTT. Protein sequence: CASSFRRLAVETQHF.

The J gene is TRBJ1-2, the V gene TRBV20-1; the D gene is possibly TRBD1 (6 bases). CDR1 is DFQATT, CDR2 SNEGSKA, per germline (reference sequence). Trimming cost V 6 bases and J 0 bases, with 11 bases left between them. The CDR3 contains 13 residues. The CDR3 region has the DNA TGCAGTGCAGATCGGACAGCTAACTATGGCTACACCTTC. Its protein product is CSADRTANYGYTF.

This clonotype was counted ten times or more. This rearrangement joins TRBV5-1 to TRBJ1-2; the D is unclear. V was clipped by 0 bases and J by 4 bases, with 7 bases between them. The CDR3 runs 13 residues. CDR1 is SGHRS, CDR2 YFSETQ, per germline. CDR3 residues: CASSLEDGYGYTF. The CDR3 nucleotides read TGCGCCAGCAGCTTGGAGGACGGCTATGGCTACACCTTC.

This chain connects TRBV12-3 or TRBV12-4 to TRBJ1-1; the D gene is possibly TRBD1 (5 bases). The CDR3 runs to 17 residues. The V gene lost 6 bases and the J gene lost 1 base, with 21 bases spanning the gap. The CDR3: CASRDWLRGPSNTEAFF. CDR3 in DNA: TGTGCCAGCAGGGACTGGCTAAGGGGCCCTTCGAACACTGAAGCTTTCTTT.

This clonotype was seen many times. This CDR3 reads CASSWASSQENTEAFF. CDR3 bases: TGTGCCAGCAGCTGGGCGTCTTCCCAGGAGAACACTGAAGCTTTCTTT. The chain uses TRBV7-9 and TRBJ1-1; the D is unclear. With 4 bases removed from V and 1 base from J, the gap between germline ends came to 16 bases. Germline lookup yields CDR1 SEHNR and CDR2 FQNEAQ (reference sequence). This CDR3 comprises 16 residues.

This clonotype was picked up many times. V and J are TRBV11-2 and TRBJ2-7; tentatively, D is TRBD2 (6 bases). CDR3 length: 14 amino acids. V shed 0 bases and J shed 6 bases, with 12 bases lying between them. In germline, CDR1 is SGHAT, CDR2 FQNNGV. In DNA form, the CDR3 reads TGTGCCAGCAGCTTAGACGGGAGTTCGGGCGAGCAGTACTTC. Its protein product is CASSLDGSSGEQYF. The entire variable domain, with the rest obtained from reference TRBV11-2 and TRBJ2-7, is as follows: EAGVAQSPRYKIIEKRQSVAFWCNPISGHATLYWYQQILGQGPKLLIQFQNNGVVDDSQLPKDRFSAERLKGVDSTLKIQPAKLEDSAVYLCASSLDGSSGEQYFGPGTRLTVT.

The chain combines TRBV25-1 with TRBJ1-6; D is ambiguous. Trimming removed 2 bases from V and 3 bases from J, with 2 bases in between. The CDR3 is 13 amino acids. Germline CDR1 reads MGHDK; CDR2 reads SYGVNS. The CDR3 is CASSELYNSPLHF. The CDR3 DNA is TGTGCCAGCAGTGAACTCTATAATTCACCCCTCCACTTT.

V usage is TRBV19 and J usage is TRBJ2-2, with 9 bases aligning to TRBD2. Germline V gives CDR1 LNHDA, CDR2 SQIVND (reference sequence). The CDR3 is made up of 13 amino acids. With V trimmed by 7 bases and J by 9 bases, 6 bases remained unmatched. The DNA of the CDR3 is TGTGCCAGTACTCGCCTAGCGGGGTGGGAGCTGTTTTTT. Translated: CASTRLAGWELFF.

V usage is TRBV7-2 and J usage is TRBJ2-7; 7 bases are shared with TRBD1. Germline lookup yields CDR1 SGHTA and CDR2 FQGNSA. Trimming at V came to 2 bases and at J to 3 bases, leaving 7 bases not matched to a gene. The CDR3 loop spans 15 amino acids. CDR3 sequence (DNA): TGTGCCAGCAGCTTAATTCCGGGACAGCACTACGAGCAGTACTTC. Translation: CASSLIPGQHYEQYF.

In this sample, this clonotype turned up many times. The chain uses TRBV2 and TRBJ2-7, with 8 bases fitting TRBD1. The J segment lost 6 bases and the V segment lost 4 bases, leaving 8 bases of the junction unmatched. CDR3 length: 14 amino acids. CDR1 is SNHLY and CDR2 is FYNNEI in the germline V gene. CDR3 DNA: TGTGCCAGCAGTGGGGACAGGTTGAAGGGCGAGCAGTACTTC. It encodes CASSGDRLKGEQYF.

The rearrangement uses TRBV6-6 and TRBJ2-5; D unclear. The germline gives CDR1 MNHNY, CDR2 SVGAGI (reference sequence). The CDR3 loop spans 12 amino acids. Trimming left V 11 bases short and J 5 bases short, with 15 bases between. CDR3 residues: CAARGSSETQYF. In DNA, the CDR3 is TGTGCCGCACGAGGATCGAGCGAGACCCAGTACTTC.

The V gene is TRBV12-3 or TRBV12-4, the J gene TRBJ2-7, with D uncertain. V lost 6 bases, J lost 2 bases, and 8 bases lay in between. This CDR3 region has 12 residues. The CDR3 is CASRLRPYEQYF. The CDR3 DNA follows: TGTGCCAGCAGGCTCCGCCCCTACGAGCAGTACTTC.

Turning to this clonotype: At one end, the junction sequence differs from germline, possibly due to a read error. The chain employs TRBV2 and TRBJ2-2, with D maybe TRBD2 (6 bases). This CDR3 has 13 residues. Per the germline V gene, CDR1 is SNHLY and CDR2 is FYNNEI. This chain's CDR3 is CARTRGGTGKLFF. DNA of the CDR3: TGTGCCAGGACAAGGGGAGGAACCGGGAAGCTGTTTTTT.

This clonotype appeared once. This chain uses TRBV7-8 with TRBJ2-5, with a possible D match to TRBD2 (6 bases). The CDR3 runs to 12 residues. CDR1 SGHVS and CDR2 FQNEAQ come from the germline V gene. The germline V and J ends were trimmed by 8 bases and 1 base, with 8 bases remaining between them. The CDR3 spells CASAGIQETQYF. CDR3 DNA sequence: TGTGCCAGCGCGGGAATCCAAGAGACCCAGTACTTC.

A word on this clonotype: A much larger clone lies one base from this, so it may be a read error. J is TRBJ1-1 and V is TRBV13; D uncertain. The CDR3 extends over 15 amino acids. The V and J ends lost 5 bases and 4 bases respectively, with 17 bases between them. CDR1 is PRHDT, CDR2 FYEKMQ, per germline (reference sequence). The CDR3 DNA follows: TGTGCCAGCAGCACTCGGATCGGAGGTAGCACTGAAGCTTTCTTT. It codes for CASSTRIGGSTEAFF. Complete variable domain (other parts from reference TRBV13 and TRBJ1-1): AAGVIQSPRHLIKEKRETATLKCYPIPRHDTVYWYQQGPGQDPQFLISFYEKMQSDKGSIPDRFSAQQFSDYHSELNMSSLELGDSALYFCASSTRIGGSTEAFFGQGTRLTVV.

This rearrangement joins TRBV19 to TRBJ1-2; maybe TRBD1 (5 bases). Deletions cut 7 bases from V and 8 bases from J, with 20 bases between. The CDR3 runs to 14 residues. CDR1 LNHDA and CDR2 SQIVND come from the germline V gene (reference sequence). CDR3 DNA: TGTGCCAGTACCCCGGGGCAGGCCTTTAGCGGCTACACCTTC. Its protein is CASTPGQAFSGYTF.

This clonotype was counted at least ten times. V gene TRBV5-6 combines with J gene TRBJ1-2; D unresolved. V dropped 2 bases and J dropped 0 bases, with 8 bases sitting between them. This CDR3 contains 14 residues. From germline, CDR1 is SGHDT and CDR2 YYEEEE. CDR3 sequence: CASSLTRTNYGYTF. The CDR3 bases are TGTGCCAGCAGCTTAACAAGGACTAACTATGGCTACACCTTC.

This clonotype appeared many times. The chain is built from TRBV19 and TRBJ2-7; 8 bases map to TRBD1. Losses at the gene ends were 6 bases for V and 2 bases for J; bases not matched to a gene: 9. Germline CDR1 is LNHDA and CDR2 is SQIVND (reference sequence). CDR3 size: 15 residues. CDR3 in DNA: TGTGCCAGTAGCAGGACAGGGTTTTCACCCTACGAGCAGTACTTC. Translating it yields CASSRTGFSPYEQYF.

This clonotype came up a few times. The V and J genes are TRBV7-8 and TRBJ2-7; the D is unclear. Deletions cut 1 base from V and 1 base from J, with 11 bases between. Germline V lookup: CDR1 SGHVS, CDR2 FQNEAQ. CDR3 length equals 15 residues. The chain's CDR3 is CASSLVVWRSYEQYF. The CDR3 nucleotides read TGTGCCAGCAGCTTAGTCGTGTGGAGATCCTACGAGCAGTACTTC.

This clonotype has at least ten counts. The chain links TRBV5-6 to TRBJ2-5, with 7 bases lining up with TRBD1. Per the germline V gene, CDR1 is SGHDT and CDR2 is YYEEEE. The trim removed 5 bases at V and 4 bases at J, leaving 8 bases unmatched. The CDR3 length is 14 residues. The CDR3 is CASSRGNRGETQYF. The CDR3 DNA follows: TGTGCCAGCAGTCGGGGAAACAGGGGAGAGACCCAGTACTTC.

The chain has TRBV7-9 and TRBJ1-1; TRBD1 matches at 7 bases. With V trimmed by 9 bases and J by 0 bases, 13 bases remained unmatched. The CDR3 is 16 amino acids. CDR1 and CDR2 (germline): SEHNR, FQNEAQ (reference sequence). The CDR3 DNA reads TGTGCCAGTAGTGCCCGACAGGGCGGGATGAACACTGAAGCTTTCTTT. It specifies CASSARQGGMNTEAFF.

The chain carries TRBV28 and TRBJ2-7, with TRBD2 matching 12 bases. Germline loops: CDR1 MDHEN, CDR2 SYDVKM. The CDR3 contains 19 residues. V lost 3 bases and J lost 0; bases outside the gene matches: 12. The CDR3 region is CASSFSLRLAGESSYEQYF. CDR3 in DNA: TGTGCCAGCAGTTTTTCCCTAAGACTAGCGGGAGAGAGCTCCTACGAGCAGTACTTC.

This clonotype was counted at least ten times. The chain links TRBV2 to TRBJ1-1, with D uncertain. Germline V gene data show CDR1 as SNHLY and CDR2 as FYNNEI. V was pared by 7 bases and J by 0 bases, with 15 bases between. CDR3 length: 15 residues. CDR3 bases: TGTGCCAGCATGATAGATCCCGGAATGAACACTGAAGCTTTCTTT. Translated, it gives CASMIDPGMNTEAFF.

Regarding this clonotype: With a much larger clone just one base away, this may be a read error. CDR3 region: CARTQGGTQYF. CDR3 DNA: TGTGCCCGGACCCAGGGGGGGACCCAGTACTTC. The chain links TRBV12-5 to TRBJ2-5, with D possibly TRBD1 on 7 matching bases. CDR1 is LGHNT and CDR2 is FRNRAP in the germline V gene. This CDR3 region has 11 residues.

Concerning this clonotype itself: The CDR3 carries no conserved terminal phenylalanine or tryptophan, so it likely arises from a read error. No DNA is shown, since the ends of the CDR3 on it are uncertain; the CDR3 is the one TCRdb lists. The chain carries TRBV5-1 and TRBJ1-1. The CDR3 region is 12 residues in length, termini included. The germline V gene encodes CDR1 SGHRS and CDR2 YFSETQ. The CDR3 spells CASSPWRAGATY.

This clonotype was detected ten times or more. The J gene is TRBJ2-5, the V gene TRBV20-1; possible D gene TRBD2, 6 bases. The V gene lost 2 bases and the J gene lost 13 bases, with 8 bases spanning the gap. CDR1 and CDR2 (germline): DFQATT, SNEGSKA (reference sequence). The length of the CDR3 is 9 residues. The CDR3 loop is CSARQGGYF. CDR3 nucleotides: TGCAGTGCTAGACAGGGAGGGTACTTC.